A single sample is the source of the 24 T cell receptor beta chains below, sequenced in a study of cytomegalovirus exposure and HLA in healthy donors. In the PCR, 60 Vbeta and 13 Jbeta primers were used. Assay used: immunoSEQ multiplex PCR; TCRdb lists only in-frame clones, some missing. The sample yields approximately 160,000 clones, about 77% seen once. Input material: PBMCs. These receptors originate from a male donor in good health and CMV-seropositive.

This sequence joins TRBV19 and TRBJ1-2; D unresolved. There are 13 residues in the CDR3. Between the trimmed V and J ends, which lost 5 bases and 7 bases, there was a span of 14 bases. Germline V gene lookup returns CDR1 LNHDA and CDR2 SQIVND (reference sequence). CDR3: CASSPSGEGGYTF. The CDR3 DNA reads TGTGCCAGTAGTCCCAGCGGGGAGGGTGGCTACACCTTC.

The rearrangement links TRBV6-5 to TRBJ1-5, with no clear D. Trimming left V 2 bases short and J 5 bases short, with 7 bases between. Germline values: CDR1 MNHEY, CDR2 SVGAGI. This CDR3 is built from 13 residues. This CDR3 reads CASSYGPYQPQHF. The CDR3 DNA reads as TGTGCCAGCAGTTACGGGCCGTATCAGCCCCAGCATTTT.

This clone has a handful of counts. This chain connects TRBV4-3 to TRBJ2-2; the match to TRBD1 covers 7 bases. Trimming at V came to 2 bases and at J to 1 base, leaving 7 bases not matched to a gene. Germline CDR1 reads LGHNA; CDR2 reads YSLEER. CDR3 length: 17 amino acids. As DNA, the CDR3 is TGCGCCAGCAGCCAACTACCGGGACAGCTGAACACCGGGGAGCTGTTTTTT. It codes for CASSQLPGQLNTGELFF.

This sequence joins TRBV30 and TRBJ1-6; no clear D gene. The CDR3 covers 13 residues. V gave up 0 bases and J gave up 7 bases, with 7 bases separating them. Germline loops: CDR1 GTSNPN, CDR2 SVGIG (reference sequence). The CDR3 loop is CAWSVSGNSPLHF. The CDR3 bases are TGTGCCTGGAGTGTATCGGGGAATTCACCCCTCCACTTT.

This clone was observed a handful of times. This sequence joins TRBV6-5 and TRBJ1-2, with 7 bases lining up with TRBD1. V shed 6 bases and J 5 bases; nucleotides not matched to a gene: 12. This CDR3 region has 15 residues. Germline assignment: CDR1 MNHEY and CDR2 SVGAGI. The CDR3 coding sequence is TGTGCCAGCAGCCGAGGACAGGAGGGGTTTTATGGCTACACCTTC. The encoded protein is CASSRGQEGFYGYTF.

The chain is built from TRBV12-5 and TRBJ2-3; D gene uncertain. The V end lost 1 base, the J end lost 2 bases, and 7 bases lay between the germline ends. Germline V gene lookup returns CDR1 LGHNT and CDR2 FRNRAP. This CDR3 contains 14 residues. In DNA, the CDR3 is TGTGCTAGTGGTTTGGGACTTCACACAGATACGCAGTATTTT. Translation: CASGLGLHTDTQYF.

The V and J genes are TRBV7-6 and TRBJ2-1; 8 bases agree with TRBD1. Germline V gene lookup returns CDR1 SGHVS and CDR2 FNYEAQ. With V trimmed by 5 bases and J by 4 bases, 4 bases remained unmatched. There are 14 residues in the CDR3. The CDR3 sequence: CASSLRTGYNEQFF. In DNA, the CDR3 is TGTGCCAGCAGCCTACGGACAGGGTACAATGAGCAGTTCTTC.

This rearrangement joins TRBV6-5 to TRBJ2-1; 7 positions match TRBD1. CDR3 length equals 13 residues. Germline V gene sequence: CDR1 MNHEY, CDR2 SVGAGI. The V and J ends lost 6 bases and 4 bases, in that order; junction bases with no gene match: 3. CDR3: CASRRGQYNEQFF. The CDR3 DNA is TGTGCCAGCAGGAGGGGACAGTACAATGAGCAGTTCTTC.

CDR3: CASSIGTGSYNEQFF. CDR3 bases: TGCGCCAGCAGCATAGGGACAGGCTCCTACAATGAGCAGTTCTTC. The chain recombines TRBV5-1 with TRBJ2-1; 8 bases agree with TRBD1. This CDR3 comprises 15 residues. Germline values: CDR1 SGHRS, CDR2 YFSETQ. V dropped 4 bases and J dropped 0; count of bases not matched to a gene: 3.

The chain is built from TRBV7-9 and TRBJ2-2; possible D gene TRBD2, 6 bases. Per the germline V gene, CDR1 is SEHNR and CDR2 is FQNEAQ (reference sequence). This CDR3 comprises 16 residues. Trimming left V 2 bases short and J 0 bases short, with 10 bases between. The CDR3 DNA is TGTGCCAGCAGCTTATGGGGGGAGGCGAACACCGGGGAGCTGTTTTTT. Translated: CASSLWGEANTGELFF.

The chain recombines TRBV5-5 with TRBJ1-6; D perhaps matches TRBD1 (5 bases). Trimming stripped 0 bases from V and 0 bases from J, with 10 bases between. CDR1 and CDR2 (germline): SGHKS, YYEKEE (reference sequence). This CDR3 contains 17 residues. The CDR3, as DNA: TGTGCCAGCAGCTTGGCCGAAGGGGTCTCCTATAATTCACCCCTCCACTTT. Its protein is CASSLAEGVSYNSPLHF.

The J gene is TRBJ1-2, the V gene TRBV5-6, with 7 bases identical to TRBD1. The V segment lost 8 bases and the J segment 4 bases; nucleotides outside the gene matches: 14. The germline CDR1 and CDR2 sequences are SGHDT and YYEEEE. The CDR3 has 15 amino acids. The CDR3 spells CASNIQGINRYGYTF. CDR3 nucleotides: TGTGCCAGTAACATACAGGGGATTAATCGCTATGGCTACACCTTC.

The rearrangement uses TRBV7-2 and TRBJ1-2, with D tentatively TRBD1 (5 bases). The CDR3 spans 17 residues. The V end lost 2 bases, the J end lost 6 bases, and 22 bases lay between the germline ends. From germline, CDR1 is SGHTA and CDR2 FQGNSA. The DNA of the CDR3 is TGTGCCAGCAGCTTAAAGGGGACGGCATGGGACTCGGATGGCTACACCTTC. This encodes CASSLKGTAWDSDGYTF.

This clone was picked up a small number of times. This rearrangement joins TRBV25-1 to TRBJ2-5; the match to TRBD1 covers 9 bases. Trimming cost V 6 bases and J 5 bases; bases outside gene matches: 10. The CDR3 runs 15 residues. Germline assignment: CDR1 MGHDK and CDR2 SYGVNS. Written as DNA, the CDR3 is TGTGCCAGCAGCACTGCCGGGACAGGGAGCGAGACCCAGTACTTC. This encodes CASSTAGTGSETQYF.

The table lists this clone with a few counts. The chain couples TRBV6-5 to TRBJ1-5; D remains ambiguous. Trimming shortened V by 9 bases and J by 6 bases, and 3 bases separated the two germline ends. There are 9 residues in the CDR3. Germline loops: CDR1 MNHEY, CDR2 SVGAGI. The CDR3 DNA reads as TGTGCCAGGGCTCAGCCCCAGCATTTT. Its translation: CARAQPQHF.

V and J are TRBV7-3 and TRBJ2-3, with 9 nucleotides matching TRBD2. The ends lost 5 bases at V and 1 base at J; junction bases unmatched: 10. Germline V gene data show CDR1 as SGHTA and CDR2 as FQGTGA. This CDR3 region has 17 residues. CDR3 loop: CASSLLSTSGGTDTQYF. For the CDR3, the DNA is TGTGCCAGCAGCCTCCTATCGACTAGCGGAGGCACAGATACGCAGTATTTT.

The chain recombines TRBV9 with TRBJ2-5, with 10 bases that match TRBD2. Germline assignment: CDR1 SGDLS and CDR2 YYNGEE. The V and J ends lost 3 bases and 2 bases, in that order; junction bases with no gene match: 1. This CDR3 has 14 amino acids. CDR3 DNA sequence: TGTGCCAGCAGCGAGACTAGCGGGCAAGAGACCCAGTACTTC. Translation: CASSETSGQETQYF.

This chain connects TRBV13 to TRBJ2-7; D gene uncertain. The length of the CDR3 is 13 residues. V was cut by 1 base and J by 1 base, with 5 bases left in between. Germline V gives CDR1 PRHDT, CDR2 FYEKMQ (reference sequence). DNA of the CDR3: TGTGCCAGCAGCTTAGAAACTTCCTACGAGCAGTACTTC. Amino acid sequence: CASSLETSYEQYF. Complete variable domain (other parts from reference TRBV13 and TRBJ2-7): AAGVIQSPRHLIKEKRETATLKCYPIPRHDTVYWYQQGPGQDPQFLISFYEKMQSDKGSIPDRFSAQQFSDYHSELNMSSLELGDSALYFCASSLETSYEQYFGPGTRLTVT.

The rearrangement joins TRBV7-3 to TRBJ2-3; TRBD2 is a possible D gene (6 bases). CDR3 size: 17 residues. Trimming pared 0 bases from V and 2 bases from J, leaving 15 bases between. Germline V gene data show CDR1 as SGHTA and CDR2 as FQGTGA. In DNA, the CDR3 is TGTGCCAGCAGCTTAACGGCCCGGGGGACCCCCACAGATACGCAGTATTTT. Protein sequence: CASSLTARGTPTDTQYF.

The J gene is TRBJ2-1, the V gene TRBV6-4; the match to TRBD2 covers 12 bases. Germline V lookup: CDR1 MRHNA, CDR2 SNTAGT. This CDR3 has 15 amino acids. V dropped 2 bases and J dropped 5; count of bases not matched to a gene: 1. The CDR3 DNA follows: TGTGCCAGCAGTGACCGACTAGCGGGGGACAATGAGCAGTTCTTC. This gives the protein CASSDRLAGDNEQFF.

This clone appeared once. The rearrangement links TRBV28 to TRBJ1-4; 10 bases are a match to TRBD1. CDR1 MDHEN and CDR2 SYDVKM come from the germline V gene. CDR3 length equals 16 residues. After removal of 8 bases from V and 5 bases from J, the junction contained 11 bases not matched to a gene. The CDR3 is CASQLPLGQGNEKLFF. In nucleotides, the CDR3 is TGTGCCAGCCAGTTGCCCTTGGGACAGGGGAATGAAAAACTGTTTTTT.

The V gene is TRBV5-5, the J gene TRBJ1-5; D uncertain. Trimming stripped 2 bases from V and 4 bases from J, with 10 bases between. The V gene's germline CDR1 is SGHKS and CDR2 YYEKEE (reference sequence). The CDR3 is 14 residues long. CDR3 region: CASSFSAQNQPQHF. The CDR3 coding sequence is TGTGCCAGCAGCTTCTCCGCGCAAAATCAGCCCCAGCATTTT.

The CDR3 DNA sequence: TGCAGCGTAAGACGGGACAGGGGATTTACGAACTATGGCTACACCTTC. Translated, it gives CSVRRDRGFTNYGYTF. The chain employs TRBV29-1 and TRBJ1-2; 10 bases align to TRBD1. CDR3 size: 16 residues. Germline-derived CDR1 and CDR2 are SQVTM and ANQGSEA. With V trimmed by 6 bases and J by 2 bases, 12 bases remained unmatched. The variable domain in full, completed from reference TRBV29-1 and TRBJ1-2, reads SAVISQKPSRDICQRGTSLTIQCQVDSQVTMMFWYRQQPGQSLTLIATANQGSEATYESGFVIDKFPISRPNLTFSTLTVSNMSPEDSSIYLCSVRRDRGFTNYGYTFGSGTRLTVV.

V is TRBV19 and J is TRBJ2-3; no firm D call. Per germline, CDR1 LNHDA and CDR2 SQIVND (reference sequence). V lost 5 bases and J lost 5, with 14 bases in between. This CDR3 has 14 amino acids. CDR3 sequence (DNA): TGTGCCAGTAGTGGGCAGGCACACAGAGATACGCAGTATTTT. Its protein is CASSGQAHRDTQYF.